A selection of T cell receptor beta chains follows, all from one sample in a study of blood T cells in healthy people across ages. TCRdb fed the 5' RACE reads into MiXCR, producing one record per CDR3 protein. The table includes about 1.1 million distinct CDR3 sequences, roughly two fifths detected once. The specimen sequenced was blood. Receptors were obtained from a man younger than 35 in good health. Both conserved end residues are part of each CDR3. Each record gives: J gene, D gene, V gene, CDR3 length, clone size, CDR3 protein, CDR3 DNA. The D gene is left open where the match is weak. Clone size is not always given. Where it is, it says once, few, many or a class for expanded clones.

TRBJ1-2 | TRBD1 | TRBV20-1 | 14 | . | CSAREGGQGYGYTF | TGCAGTGCTAGAGAGGGTGGACAGGGTTATGGCTACACCTTC
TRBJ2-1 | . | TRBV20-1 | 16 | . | CSARDERSNSYNEQFF | TGCAGTGCTAGAGATGAACGGTCGAACTCCTACAATGAGCAGTTCTTC
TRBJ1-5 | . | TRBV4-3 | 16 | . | CASSQELASSNQPQHF | TGCGCCAGCAGCCAAGAACTGGCTTCAAGCAATCAGCCCCAGCATTTT
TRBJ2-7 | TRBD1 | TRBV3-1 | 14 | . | CASSQVGTGDEQYF | TGTGCCAGCAGCCAAGTGGGGACAGGGGACGAGCAGTACTTC
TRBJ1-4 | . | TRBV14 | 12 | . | CASGRINEKLFF | TGTGCCAGCGGACGGATAAATGAAAAACTGTTTTTT
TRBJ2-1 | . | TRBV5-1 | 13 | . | CASTRESYNEQFF | TGCGCCAGCACCCGGGAGTCCTACAATGAGCAGTTCTTC
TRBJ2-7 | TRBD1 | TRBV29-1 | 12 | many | CSVGDSTYEQYF | TGCAGCGTAGGGGACAGTACCTACGAGCAGTACTTC
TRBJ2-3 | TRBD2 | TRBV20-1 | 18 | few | CSARDPLLAGRGTDTQYF | TGCAGTGCTAGAGACCCCCTACTAGCGGGGAGGGGCACAGATACGCAGTATTTT
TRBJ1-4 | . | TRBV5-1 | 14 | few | CASSLSLQNEKLFF | TGCGCCAGCAGCTTGAGTCTGCAAAATGAAAAACTGTTTTTT
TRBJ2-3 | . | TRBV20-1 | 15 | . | CSASFAGSRTDTQYF | TGCAGTGCTAGCTTTGCAGGTAGTCGCACAGATACGCAGTATTTT
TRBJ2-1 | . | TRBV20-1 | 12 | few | CSAIRSRNEQFF | TGCAGTGCCATCCGCTCTAGGAATGAGCAGTTCTTC
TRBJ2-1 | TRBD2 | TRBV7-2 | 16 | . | CASSLNSPGLGTEQFF | TGTGCCAGCAGCTTAAATTCTCCGGGACTAGGGACCGAGCAGTTCTTC
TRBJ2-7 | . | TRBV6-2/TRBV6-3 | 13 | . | CASSRDGDYEQYF | TGTGCCAGCAGTCGAGACGGCGACTACGAGCAGTACTTC
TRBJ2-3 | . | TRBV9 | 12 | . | CASSAHTDTQYF | TGTGCCAGCAGCGCCCACACAGATACGCAGTATTTT
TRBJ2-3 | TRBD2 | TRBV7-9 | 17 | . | CASSSQRPGLAPDTQYF | TGTGCCAGCAGCTCACAACGACCGGGACTAGCCCCAGATACGCAGTATTTT
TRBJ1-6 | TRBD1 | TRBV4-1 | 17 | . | CASSAGTGGSYNSPLHF | TGCGCCAGCAGCGCGGGGACAGGGGGGTCCTATAATTCACCCCTCCACTTT
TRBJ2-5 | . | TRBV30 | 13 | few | CAWRHYSKETQYF | TGTGCCTGGAGACACTATTCTAAAGAGACCCAGTACTTC
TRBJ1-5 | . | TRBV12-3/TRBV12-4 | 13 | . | CASTSVGDQPQHF | TGTGCCAGCACCTCGGTAGGGGATCAGCCCCAGCATTTT
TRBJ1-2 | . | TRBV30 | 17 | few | CAWSATIIGAGGYGYTF | TGTGCCTGGAGTGCGACCATTATAGGGGCAGGTGGCTATGGCTACACCTTC
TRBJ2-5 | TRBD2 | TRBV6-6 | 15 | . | CASRDPGLDLHEQYF | TGTGCCAGCAGGGATCCGGGACTAGACCTACATGAGCAGTACTTC
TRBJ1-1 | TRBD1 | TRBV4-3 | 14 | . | CASSRLSGTGDAFF | TGCGCCAGCAGCCGATTATCCGGGACAGGGGACGCTTTCTTT
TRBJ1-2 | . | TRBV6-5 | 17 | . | CASSYSKEYQDNYGYTF | TGTGCCAGCAGTTACTCGAAGGAGTACCAAGATAACTATGGCTACACCTTC
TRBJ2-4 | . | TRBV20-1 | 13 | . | CSALSEAKNIQYF | TGCAGTGCTCTCTCAGAAGCCAAAAACATTCAGTACTTC
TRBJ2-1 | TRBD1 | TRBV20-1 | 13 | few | CSAPLGTVSEQFF | TGCAGTGCCCCACTCGGGACAGTCAGTGAGCAGTTCTTC
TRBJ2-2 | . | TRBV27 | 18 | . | CASSLRGVAVENTGELFF | TGTGCCAGCAGTTTAAGGGGGGTCGCGGTGGAGAACACCGGGGAGCTGTTTTTT
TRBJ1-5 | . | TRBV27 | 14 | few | CASSSADSNQPQHF | TGTGCCAGCAGTTCTGCAGATAGCAATCAGCCCCAGCATTTT
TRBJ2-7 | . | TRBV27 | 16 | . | CASSSRLGTARYEQYF | TGTGCCAGCAGTTCTAGGTTGGGAACAGCCCGCTACGAGCAGTACTTC
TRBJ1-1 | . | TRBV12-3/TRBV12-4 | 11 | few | CASRDQGRAFF | TGTGCCAGCAGGGACCAGGGAAGAGCTTTCTTT
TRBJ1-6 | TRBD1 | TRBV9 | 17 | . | CASSVDWTGGRNSPLHF | TGTGCCAGCAGCGTAGATTGGACAGGGGGCAGAAATTCACCCCTCCACTTT
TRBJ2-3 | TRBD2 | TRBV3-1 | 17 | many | CASSQGLAGPVRNTQYF | TGTGCCAGCAGCCAAGGACTAGCGGGACCCGTAAGGAATACGCAGTATTTT
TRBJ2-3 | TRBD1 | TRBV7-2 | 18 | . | CASSLIGRPGQGTDTQYF | TGTGCCAGCAGCTTAATTGGGCGACCGGGACAGGGCACAGATACGCAGTATTTT
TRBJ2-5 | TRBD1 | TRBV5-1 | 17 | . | CASSLAALGQAVETQYF | TGCGCCAGCAGCTTGGCCGCCCTGGGACAGGCTGTAGAGACCCAGTACTTC
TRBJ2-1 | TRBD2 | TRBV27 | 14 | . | CASIKRGSRDEQFF | TGTGCCAGCATAAAGCGGGGGTCCAGGGATGAGCAGTTCTTC
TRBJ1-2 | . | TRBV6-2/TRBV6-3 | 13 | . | CASSYPGTNGYTF | TGTGCCAGCAGTTACCCCGGGACAAATGGCTACACCTTC
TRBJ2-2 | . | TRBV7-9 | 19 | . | CASSLPENPVKTSTGELFF | TGTGCCAGCAGCTTACCCGAGAACCCAGTGAAAACGAGCACCGGGGAGCTGTTTTTT
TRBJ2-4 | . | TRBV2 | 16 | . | CASRNTLFLAKNIQYF | TGTGCCAGCAGAAACACCCTGTTCCTAGCCAAAAACATTCAGTACTTC
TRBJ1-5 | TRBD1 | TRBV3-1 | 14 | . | CASSLGTAKQPQHF | TGTGCCAGCAGCCTCGGGACAGCGAAACAGCCCCAGCATTTT
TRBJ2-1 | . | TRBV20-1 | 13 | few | CSAGDFGANEQFF | TGCAGTGCCGGGGACTTCGGCGCCAATGAGCAGTTCTTC
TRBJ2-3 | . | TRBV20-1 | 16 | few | CSALPLRDPRSDTQYF | TGCAGTGCCCTCCCCCTCCGGGACCCAAGGTCGGATACGCAGTATTTT
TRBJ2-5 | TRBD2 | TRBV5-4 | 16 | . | CASSSETSGLEETQYF | TGTGCCAGCAGCTCTGAGACTAGCGGACTAGAAGAGACCCAGTACTTC
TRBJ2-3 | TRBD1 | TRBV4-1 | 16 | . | CASSQDHRGRTDTQYF | TGCGCCAGCAGCCAAGATCACAGGGGGAGGACAGATACGCAGTATTTT
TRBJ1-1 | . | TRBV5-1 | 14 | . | CASSSGPGDTEAFF | TGCGCCAGCAGCTCCGGGCCAGGGGACACTGAAGCTTTCTTT